This T cell receptor beta chain was identified in a study of T cell clonality in common variable immunodeficiency. Findings and caveats of the study: Fewer deletions and N-nucleotide insertions were reportedly seen in common variable immunodeficiency TCR beta sequences.

Data came from immunoSEQ multiplex PCR; TCRdb stores just in-frame clones and leaves some out. The counts give fewer than 20,000 clones, none of them seen only once; roughly 13% is held by the top ten. This clone occurred a few times. Its antigen is undetermined. The read is 3 residues too short to cover the CDR3 end, so that end is filled in from the germline J gene. Diagnosis required reduced IgG, IgA and/or IgM with specific antibody deficiency. The CVID group had about 14 females and 25 to 30 males, mean age roughly 39. Blood samples were heparinized, about 5 to 9 ml per donor. CDR1 GTSNPN and CDR2 SVGIG come from the germline V gene (reference sequence). The CDR3 spans 14 residues. Trimming removed 3 bases from V and 7 bases from J; junction bases left unmatched: 11.

The sequence was collected from a human donor with common variable immunodeficiency. V gene TRBV30 combines with J gene TRBJ1-2; 7 bases are a match to TRBD1. Material for sequencing was peripheral blood mononuclear cells. This CDR3 is CAWRTGLIYFGYTF. The part of the CDR3 DNA that was read is TGTGCCTGGAGGACAGGGCTCATATACTTTGGC.